This T cell receptor (beta chain) was captured by sequencing in a study of cytomegalovirus exposure and HLA in healthy donors. Study-wide points: The productive fraction for most TCR beta V segments was about 87% or about 30% in an earlier analysis. Indistinguishable V segments, including TRBV6-2 and TRBV6-3, were excluded.

Turning to this clone: The target antigen is unknown.

PCR employed 60 Vbeta and 13 Jbeta primers. Sequencing was performed with immunoSEQ multiplex PCR; in TCRdb, only in-frame clones are kept and a portion is missing. The sample consists of 100,000 or so clones, 74% of them appearing once. This CDR3 region has 19 residues. Germline-derived CDR1 and CDR2 are SEHNR and FQNEAQ (reference sequence). J was trimmed by 5 bases and V by 1 base; bases with no gene match: 16. This receptor was obtained from a human donor in good health. The sequencing input was PBMCs. This chain connects TRBV7-9 to TRBJ2-4; the match to TRBD2 covers 8 bases. In DNA, the CDR3 is TGTGCCAGCAGCTTAGGCCGAGCTGACGATAGCGGGAAGGAAAACATTCAGTACTTC. Amino acid sequence: CASSLGRADDSGKENIQYF.